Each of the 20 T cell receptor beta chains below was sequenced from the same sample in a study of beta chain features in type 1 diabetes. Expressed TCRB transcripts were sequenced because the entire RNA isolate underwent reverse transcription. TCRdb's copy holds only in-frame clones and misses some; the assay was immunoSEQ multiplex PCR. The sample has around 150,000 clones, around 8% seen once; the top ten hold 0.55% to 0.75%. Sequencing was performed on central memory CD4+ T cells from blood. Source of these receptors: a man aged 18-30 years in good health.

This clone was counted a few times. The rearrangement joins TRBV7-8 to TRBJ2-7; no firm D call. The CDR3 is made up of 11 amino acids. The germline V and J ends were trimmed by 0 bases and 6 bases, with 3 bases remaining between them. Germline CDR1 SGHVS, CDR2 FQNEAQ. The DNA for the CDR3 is TGTGCCAGCAGCTTAGCAGCCGAGCAGTACTTC. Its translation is CASSLAAEQYF.

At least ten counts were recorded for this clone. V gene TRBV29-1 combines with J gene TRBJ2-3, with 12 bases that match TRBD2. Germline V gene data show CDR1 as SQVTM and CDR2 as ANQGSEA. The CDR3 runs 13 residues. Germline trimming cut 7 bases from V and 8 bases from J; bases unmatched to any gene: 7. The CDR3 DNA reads TGCAGCGCCCGACTAGCGGGAGTGGGTACGCAGTATTTT. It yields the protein CSARLAGVGTQYF.

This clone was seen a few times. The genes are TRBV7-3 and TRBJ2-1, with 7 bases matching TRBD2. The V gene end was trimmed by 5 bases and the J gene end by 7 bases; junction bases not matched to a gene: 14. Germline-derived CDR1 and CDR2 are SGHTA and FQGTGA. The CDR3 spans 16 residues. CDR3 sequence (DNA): TGTGCCAGCAGCCCCGGGGGAGCGGGGTCCCTGAATGAGCAGTTCTTC. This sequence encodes CASSPGGAGSLNEQFF.

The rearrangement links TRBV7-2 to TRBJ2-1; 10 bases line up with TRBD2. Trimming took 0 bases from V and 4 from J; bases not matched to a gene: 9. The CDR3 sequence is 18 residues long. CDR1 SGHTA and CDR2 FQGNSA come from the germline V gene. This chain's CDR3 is CASSLARTSGDGYNEQFF. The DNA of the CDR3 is TGTGCCAGCAGCTTAGCGCGAACTAGCGGGGACGGTTACAATGAGCAGTTCTTC. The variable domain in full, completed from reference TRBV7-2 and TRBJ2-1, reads GAGVSQSPSNKVTEKGKDVELRCDPISGHTALYWYRQSLGQGLEFLIYFQGNSAPDKSGLPSDRFSAERTGGSVSTLTIQRTQQEDSAVYLCASSLARTSGDGYNEQFFGPGTRLTVL.

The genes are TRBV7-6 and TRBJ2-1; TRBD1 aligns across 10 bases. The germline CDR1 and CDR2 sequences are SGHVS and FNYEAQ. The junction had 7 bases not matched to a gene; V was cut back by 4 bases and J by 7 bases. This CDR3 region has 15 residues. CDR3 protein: CASSYGTGALNEQFF. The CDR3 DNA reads TGTGCCAGCAGCTACGGGACAGGGGCTTTGAATGAGCAGTTCTTC.

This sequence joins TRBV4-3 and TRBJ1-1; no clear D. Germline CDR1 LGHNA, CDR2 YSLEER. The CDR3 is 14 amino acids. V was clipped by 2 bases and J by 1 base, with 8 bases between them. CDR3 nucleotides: TGCGCCAGCAGCCAACCTAGCCGGAACACTGAAGCTTTCTTT. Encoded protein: CASSQPSRNTEAFF.

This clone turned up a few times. In DNA form, the CDR3 reads TGTGCCAGCAGTCTGCTGGGGACAGGGGCGGAGACCCAGTACTTC. The encoded protein is CASSLLGTGAETQYF. The genes are TRBV28 and TRBJ2-5, with 10 bases fitting TRBD1. Germline CDR1 MDHEN, CDR2 SYDVKM. This CDR3 has 15 residues. Germline trimming cut 5 bases from V and 5 bases from J; bases unmatched to any gene: 8.

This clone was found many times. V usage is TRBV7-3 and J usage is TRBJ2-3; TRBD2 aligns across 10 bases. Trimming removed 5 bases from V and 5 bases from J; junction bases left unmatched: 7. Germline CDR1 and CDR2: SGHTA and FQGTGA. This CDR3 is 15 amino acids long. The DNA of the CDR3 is TGTGCCAGCAGCAAATCTAGCGGGGGAGGAGATACGCAGTATTTT. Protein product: CASSKSSGGGDTQYF.

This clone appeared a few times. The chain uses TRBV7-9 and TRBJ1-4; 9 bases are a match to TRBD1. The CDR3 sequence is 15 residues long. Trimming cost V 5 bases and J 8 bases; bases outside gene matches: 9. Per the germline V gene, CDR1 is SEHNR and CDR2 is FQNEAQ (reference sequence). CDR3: CASSRPDRGSEKLFF. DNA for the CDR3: TGTGCCAGCAGCCGTCCGGACAGGGGAAGCGAAAAACTGTTTTTT.

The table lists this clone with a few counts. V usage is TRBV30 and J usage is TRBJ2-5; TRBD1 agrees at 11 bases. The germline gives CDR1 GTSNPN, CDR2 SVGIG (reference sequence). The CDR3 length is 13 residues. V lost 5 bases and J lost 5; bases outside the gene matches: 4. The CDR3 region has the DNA TGTGCCTGGCAAAGGACAGGGGGCGAGACCCAGTACTTC. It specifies CAWQRTGGETQYF.

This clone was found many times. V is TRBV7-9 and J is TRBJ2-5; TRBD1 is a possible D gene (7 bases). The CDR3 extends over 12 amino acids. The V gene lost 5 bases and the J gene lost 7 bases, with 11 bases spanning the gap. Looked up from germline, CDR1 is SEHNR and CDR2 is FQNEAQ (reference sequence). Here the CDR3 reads CASSPQGGTQYF. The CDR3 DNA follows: TGTGCCAGCAGCCCGCAGGGGGGGACCCAGTACTTC.

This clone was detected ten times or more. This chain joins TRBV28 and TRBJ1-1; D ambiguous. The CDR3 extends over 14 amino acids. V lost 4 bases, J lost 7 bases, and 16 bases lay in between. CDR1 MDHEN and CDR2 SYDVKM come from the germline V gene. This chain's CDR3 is CASSSPGGTDEAFF. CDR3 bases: TGTGCCAGCAGTTCCCCTGGAGGAACAGATGAAGCTTTCTTT. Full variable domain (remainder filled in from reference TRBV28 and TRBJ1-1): DVKVTQSSRYLVKRTGEKVFLECVQDMDHENMFWYRQDPGLGLRLIYFSYDVKMKEKGDIPEGYSVSREKKERFSLILESASTNQTSMYLCASSSPGGTDEAFFGQGTRLTVV.

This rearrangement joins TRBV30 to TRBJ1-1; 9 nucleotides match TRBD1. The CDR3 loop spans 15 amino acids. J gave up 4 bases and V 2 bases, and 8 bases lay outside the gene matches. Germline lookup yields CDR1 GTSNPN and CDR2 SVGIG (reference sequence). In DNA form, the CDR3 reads TGTGCCTGGAGTCCCGGGGACAGGGCCCCCACTGAAGCTTTCTTT. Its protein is CAWSPGDRAPTEAFF.

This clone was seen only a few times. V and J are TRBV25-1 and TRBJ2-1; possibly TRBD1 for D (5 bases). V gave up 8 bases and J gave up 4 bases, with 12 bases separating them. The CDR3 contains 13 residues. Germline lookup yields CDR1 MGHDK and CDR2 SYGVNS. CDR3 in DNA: TGTGCCAGCCGACAGAGCAATTACAATGAGCAGTTCTTC. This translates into CASRQSNYNEQFF.

Here the CDR3 DNA reads TGTGCCAGCAGTCTACCTACCGGCAGGGTGGATCAGCCCCAGCATTTT. Protein sequence: CASSLPTGRVDQPQHF. V is TRBV28 and J is TRBJ1-5, with a possible D match to TRBD1 (5 bases). CDR1 MDHEN and CDR2 SYDVKM come from the germline V gene. V lost 5 bases and J lost 5, with 19 bases in between. This CDR3 has 16 amino acids.

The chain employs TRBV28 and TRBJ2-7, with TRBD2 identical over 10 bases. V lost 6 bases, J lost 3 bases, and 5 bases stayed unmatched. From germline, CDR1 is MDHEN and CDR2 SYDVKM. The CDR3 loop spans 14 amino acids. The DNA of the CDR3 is TGTGCCAGCAGGGCTAGCGGGAGTCGCTACGAGCAGTACTTC. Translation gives CASRASGSRYEQYF.

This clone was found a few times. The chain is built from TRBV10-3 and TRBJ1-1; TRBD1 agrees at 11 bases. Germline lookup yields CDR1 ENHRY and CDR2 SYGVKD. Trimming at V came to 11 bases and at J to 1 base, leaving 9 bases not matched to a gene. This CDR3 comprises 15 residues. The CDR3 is CAVGQGGYTNTEAFF. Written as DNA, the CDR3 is TGTGCCGTGGGACAGGGGGGCTACACGAACACTGAAGCTTTCTTT.

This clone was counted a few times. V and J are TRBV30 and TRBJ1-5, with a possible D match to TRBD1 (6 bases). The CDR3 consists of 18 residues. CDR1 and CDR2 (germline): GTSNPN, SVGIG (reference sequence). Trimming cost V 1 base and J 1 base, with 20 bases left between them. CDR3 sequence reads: CAWSAEPGHPGSNQPQHF. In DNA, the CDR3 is TGTGCCTGGAGTGCAGAACCGGGACACCCGGGGAGCAATCAGCCCCAGCATTTT.

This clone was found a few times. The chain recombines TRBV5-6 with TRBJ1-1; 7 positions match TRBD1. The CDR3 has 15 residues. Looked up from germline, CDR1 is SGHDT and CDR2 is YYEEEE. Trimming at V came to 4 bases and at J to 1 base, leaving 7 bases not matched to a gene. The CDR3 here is CASSILTGTNTEAFF. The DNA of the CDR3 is TGTGCCAGCAGCATCCTGACAGGGACGAACACTGAAGCTTTCTTT. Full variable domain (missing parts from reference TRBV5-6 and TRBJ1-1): DAGVTQSPTHLIKTRGQQVTLRCSPKSGHDTVSWYQQALGQGPQFIFQYYEEEERQRGNFPDRFSGHQFPNYSSELNVNALLLGDSALYLCASSILTGTNTEAFFGQGTRLTVV.

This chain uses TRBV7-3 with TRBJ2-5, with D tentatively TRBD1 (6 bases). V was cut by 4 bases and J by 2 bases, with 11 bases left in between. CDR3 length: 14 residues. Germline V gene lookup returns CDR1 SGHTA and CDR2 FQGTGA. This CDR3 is CASSYGRGQETQYF. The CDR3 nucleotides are TGTGCCAGCAGCTACGGTAGGGGGCAAGAGACCCAGTACTTC.